What follows are 26 T cell receptor beta chains derived from one specimen sequenced in a study of cytomegalovirus exposure and HLA in healthy donors. Some clones are missing from TCRdb's copy, which holds only in-frame ones; the method was immunoSEQ multiplex PCR. The sample lists some 170,000 clones, just under 90% occurring once. Sequenced: PBMCs. These receptors all come from a woman younger than 30 in good health and CMV-seropositive.

V usage is TRBV10-3 and J usage is TRBJ2-2; 12 nucleotides align to TRBD2. Germline CDR1 is ENHRY and CDR2 is SYGVKD. The CDR3 is 17 residues long. V dropped 2 bases and J dropped 7; count of bases not matched to a gene: 8. CDR3 DNA sequence: TGTGCCATCAGTGAGATGGCTAGCGGGAGGGATGGCGGGGAGCTGTTTTTT. The encoded protein is CAISEMASGRDGGELFF.

The chain uses TRBV11-2 and TRBJ1-1; D remains ambiguous. Trimming took 5 bases from V and 0 from J, leaving 7 bases between them. The germline V gene has CDR1 SGHAT and CDR2 FQNNGV. This CDR3 contains 13 residues. The CDR3 is CASSRTVNTEAFF. The CDR3 DNA is TGTGCCAGCAGCCGAACAGTGAACACTGAAGCTTTCTTT.

CDR3: CASSGPGQGSSGNTIYF. The CDR3 coding sequence is TGTGCCAGCAGCGGGCCGGGACAGGGGAGCTCTGGAAACACCATATATTTT. V and J are TRBV9 and TRBJ1-3; 10 bases map to TRBD1. The junction had 6 bases not matched to a gene; V was cut back by 3 bases and J by 0 bases. The CDR3 is 17 amino acids. Looked up from germline, CDR1 is SGDLS and CDR2 is YYNGEE.

The chain has TRBV5-6 and TRBJ1-4, with D maybe TRBD1 (5 bases). V lost 1 base, J lost 0 bases, and 7 bases lay in between. The CDR3 totals 15 residues. Germline CDR1 and CDR2: SGHDT and YYEEEE. CDR3 in amino acids: CASSLSGATNEKLFF. The CDR3 region has the DNA TGTGCCAGCAGCTTGTCGGGGGCAACTAATGAAAAACTGTTTTTT.

This sequence joins TRBV7-6 and TRBJ2-7, with D perhaps matching TRBD2 (6 bases). Germline CDR1 and CDR2: SGHVS and FNYEAQ. V was clipped by 3 bases and J by 7 bases, with 16 bases between them. CDR3 length: 14 residues. The CDR3 spells CASSFSGGSGEQYF. CDR3 bases: TGTGCCAGCAGCTTTAGCGGAGGCTCCGGAGAGCAGTACTTC.

This sequence joins TRBV4-3 and TRBJ2-1, with TRBD2 identical over 8 bases. The germline CDR1 and CDR2 sequences are LGHNA and YSLEER. J gave up 7 bases and V 0 bases, and 8 bases lay outside the gene matches. The CDR3 runs 16 residues. CDR3 amino acids: CASSQDSGGPINEQFF. In nucleotides, the CDR3 is TGCGCCAGCAGCCAAGATTCGGGAGGGCCGATTAATGAGCAGTTCTTC.

Concerning this clone: At one of its ends the junction is not consistent with the germline gene, which may arise from a read error. The chain combines TRBV6-1 with TRBJ2-7, with TRBD2 matching 7 bases. The CDR3 loop spans 14 amino acids. CDR1 is MNHNS, CDR2 SASEGT, per germline. The DNA for the CDR3 is TGTGCCAGCAGTGCTAGCGGTGGCTCCTACGAGCGGTACTTC. This translates into CASSASGGSYERYF.

This clone has only one observation. V gene TRBV7-9 combines with J gene TRBJ2-2, with unresolved D. Germline CDR1 SEHNR, CDR2 FQNEAQ (reference sequence). Trimming cost V 8 bases and J 4 bases, with 23 bases left between them. The CDR3 has 17 residues. The CDR3 DNA is TGTGCCAGCCCGAGTTCACGCGGCAGAGCGACCACCGGGGAGCTGTTTTTT. It codes for CASPSSRGRATTGELFF.

This chain connects TRBV19 to TRBJ1-1; 7 nucleotides line up with TRBD1. CDR1 is LNHDA, CDR2 SQIVND, per germline (reference sequence). V trimming: 6 bases; J trimming: 2 bases; junction bases outside the gene matches: 6. The length of the CDR3 is 14 residues. CDR3 DNA sequence: TGTGCCAGTAGACCGGGGACAGCTAACACTGAAGCTTTCTTT. Protein: CASRPGTANTEAFF.

This chain links TRBV19 with TRBJ1-5, with TRBD1 identical over 8 bases. The CDR3 extends over 15 amino acids. CDR1 and CDR2 (germline): LNHDA, SQIVND (reference sequence). The trim removed 4 bases at V and 1 base at J, leaving 3 bases unmatched. CDR3 in DNA: TGTGCCAGTAGTAGACAGGGGTTAAGCAATCAGCCCCAGCATTTT. Encoded protein: CASSRQGLSNQPQHF. Using reference TRBV19 and TRBJ1-5 for the parts outside the CDR3, the full variable domain is DGGITQSPKYLFRKEGQNVTLSCEQNLNHDAMYWYRQDPGQGLRLIYYSQIVNDFQKGDIAEGYSVSREKKESFPLTVTSAQKNPTAFYLCASSRQGLSNQPQHFGDGTRLSIL.

The chain uses TRBV5-4 and TRBJ2-7; 11 bases map to TRBD1. The CDR3 spans 15 residues. Germline V CDR1 and CDR2: SGHNT, YYREEE (reference sequence). Germline trimming cut 2 bases from V and 3 bases from J; bases unmatched to any gene: 4. CDR3 sequence (DNA): TGTGCCAGCAGCTTCGGGACAGGGGGATTCTACGAGCAGTACTTC. Translated: CASSFGTGGFYEQYF.

DNA of the CDR3: TGCGCCAGCAGCCAAAGTACAGCTCTCACTGGAAACACCATATATTTT. Translation gives CASSQSTALTGNTIYF. The chain recombines TRBV4-3 with TRBJ1-3; D unresolved. The CDR3 is 16 residues long. Per germline, CDR1 LGHNA and CDR2 YSLEER. The V end lost 2 bases, the J end lost 2 bases, and 13 bases lay between the germline ends.

This chain connects TRBV5-8 to TRBJ2-7; D uncertain. V was clipped by 1 base and J by 0 bases, with 8 bases between them. Germline V gene data show CDR1 as SGHTS and CDR2 as YDEGEE. The CDR3 spans 14 residues. The CDR3 DNA follows: TGTGCCAGCAGCTTGCTGGTTAGCTCCTACGAGCAGTACTTC. This translates into CASSLLVSSYEQYF.

The chain has TRBV7-8 and TRBJ1-2; 7 positions match TRBD1. V was clipped by 3 bases and J by 8 bases; unmatched bases: 3. Germline V gives CDR1 SGHVS, CDR2 FQNEAQ. CDR3 length: 12 amino acids. The CDR3 spells CASSFHRGGYTF. The CDR3 coding sequence is TGTGCCAGCAGCTTTCACAGGGGAGGCTACACCTTC.

The rearrangement uses TRBV7-3 and TRBJ2-1; D possibly corresponds to TRBD2 (5 bases). Germline CDR1 and CDR2: SGHTA and FQGTGA. V was clipped by 0 bases and J by 0 bases, with 6 bases between them. This CDR3 contains 15 residues. The CDR3 protein is CASSLTRDSYNEQFF. The CDR3 region has the DNA TGTGCCAGCAGCTTAACTCGGGACTCCTACAATGAGCAGTTCTTC.

The genes are TRBV5-6 and TRBJ2-7, with 9 bases matching TRBD1. J lost 6 bases, V lost 4 bases, and 5 bases had no gene match. The CDR3 is 13 amino acids. The germline V gene has CDR1 SGHDT and CDR2 YYEEEE. The CDR3 nucleotides read TGTGCCAGCAGCGGGACGGACAGGGGCGAGCAGTACTTC. Translating it yields CASSGTDRGEQYF.

V is TRBV6-6 and J is TRBJ1-1; D perhaps matches TRBD1 (5 bases). This CDR3 is 15 amino acids long. Trimming took 8 bases from V and 2 from J, leaving 18 bases between them. Germline CDR1 and CDR2: MNHNY and SVGAGI (reference sequence). In nucleotides, the CDR3 is TGTGCCAGCGGGGGGGGGACCGAAGTTAACACTGAAGCTTTCTTT. The encoded protein is CASGGGTEVNTEAFF.

This rearrangement joins TRBV2 to TRBJ2-3; TRBD2 might be the D (6 bases). The CDR3 length is 14 residues. The V gene lost 2 bases and the J gene lost 1 base, with 7 bases spanning the gap. Germline V CDR1 and CDR2: SNHLY, FYNNEI. The chain's CDR3 is CASSEKRGTDTQYF. Here the CDR3 DNA reads TGTGCCAGCAGTGAAAAGCGGGGCACAGATACGCAGTATTTT.

The V call is TRBV7-3, the J call TRBJ2-4, with 8 bases that match TRBD1. In germline, CDR1 is SGHTA, CDR2 FQGTGA. The trim removed 1 base at V and 7 bases at J, leaving 9 bases unmatched. This CDR3 contains 16 residues. CDR3 sequence (DNA): TGTGCCAGCAGCTTAAAAGGCTCCCGGGACAGGAACATTCAGTACTTC. The encoded protein is CASSLKGSRDRNIQYF.

The table lists this clone with a count of one. The chain has TRBV30 and TRBJ1-4; D is perhaps TRBD1 (6 bases). The CDR3 totals 18 residues. Germline V CDR1 and CDR2: GTSNPN, SVGIG (reference sequence). V shed 4 bases and J shed 7 bases, with 28 bases lying between them. This CDR3 reads CAWIFDRQGKYVGEKLFF. DNA of the CDR3: TGTGCCTGGATTTTCGATCGTCAGGGGAAGTACGTAGGTGAAAAACTGTTTTTT.

The chain has TRBV4-1 and TRBJ2-7; 10 positions agree with TRBD1. CDR1 is MGHRA and CDR2 is YSYEKL in the germline V gene. CDR3 length: 14 residues. Trimming removed 5 bases from V and 3 bases from J; junction bases left unmatched: 4. DNA of the CDR3: TGCGCCAGCAGCTCCCGGACAGGGGGCTACGAGCAGTACTTC. Translating gives CASSSRTGGYEQYF.

The rearrangement links TRBV4-3 to TRBJ2-1, with TRBD2 matching 10 bases. The CDR3 is made up of 17 amino acids. In germline, CDR1 is LGHNA, CDR2 YSLEER. With 0 bases clipped from V and 10 bases from J, the junction kept 12 bases outside the gene matches. DNA of the CDR3: TGCGCCAGCAGCCAAGATTGGACTAGCGGCCGGCTCGGCGAGCAGTTCTTC. It yields the protein CASSQDWTSGRLGEQFF.

The chain links TRBV18 to TRBJ2-7, with 8 bases fitting TRBD1. The V gene end was trimmed by 0 bases and the J gene end by 7 bases; junction bases not matched to a gene: 8. The germline V gene has CDR1 KGHSH and CDR2 LQKENI. This CDR3 comprises 15 residues. CDR3 bases: TGTGCCAGCTCACCACCGAGCGGATACAGGGGGGAGCAGTACTTC. As protein: CASSPPSGYRGEQYF.

Turning to this clone: Additional DNA sequences in this sample encode the identical CDR3. This sequence joins TRBV4-1 and TRBJ2-7; 11 bases match TRBD2. CDR3 size: 15 residues. The germline gives CDR1 MGHRA, CDR2 YSYEKL. V was pared by 4 bases and J by 0 bases, with 2 bases of the junction left unmatched. The CDR3 nucleotides are TGCGCCAGCAGCCTAACTAGCGGGAGCTCCTACGAGCAGTACTTC. Translating gives CASSLTSGSSYEQYF.

The chain couples TRBV4-1 to TRBJ2-7, with TRBD2 as a possible D gene (6 bases). Germline CDR1 and CDR2: MGHRA and YSYEKL. V lost 6 bases and J lost 2, with 17 bases in between. This CDR3 contains 15 residues. The chain's CDR3 is CASSRKGGGAYEQYF. In DNA, the CDR3 is TGCGCCAGCAGTCGGAAGGGTGGAGGGGCCTACGAGCAGTACTTC.

V usage is TRBV15 and J usage is TRBJ2-7; tentatively, D is TRBD1 (6 bases). Per the germline V gene, CDR1 is LNHNV and CDR2 is YYDKDF (reference sequence). This CDR3 spans 15 amino acids. The V gene lost 0 bases and the J gene lost 2 bases, with 11 bases spanning the gap. This CDR3 is CATSRDSAGAYEQYF. The CDR3 DNA reads TGTGCCACCAGCAGAGATTCGGCAGGGGCCTACGAGCAGTACTTC. The full variable domain, with the rest looked up from reference TRBV15 and TRBJ2-7, is DAMVIQNPRYQVTQFGKPVTLSCSQTLNHNVMYWYQQKSSQAPKLLFHYYDKDFNNEADTPDNFQSRRPNTSFCFLDIRSPGLGDTAMYLCATSRDSAGAYEQYFGPGTRLTVT.